Shown below are 5 T cell receptor beta chains from a single sample sequenced in a study of CD8 T cell repertoires and HIV-1 epitope variants. The protocol was immunoSEQ multiplex PCR, while the TCRdb copy is restricted to in-frame clones and leaves out a portion. The data contain 5,000 to 5,500 clones, about 70% of them singletons. No antigens are known for them. What was sequenced was cultured CD8+ T cells derived from PBMCs. The receptors originated from a male donor with HIV.

This clone was counted a few times. The gene calls are TRBV19 and TRBJ1-5; unclear D gene. Germline V gene sequence: CDR1 LNHDA, CDR2 SQIVND (reference sequence). The germline V and J ends were trimmed by 2 bases and 5 bases, with 7 bases remaining between them. The CDR3 totals 13 residues. CDR3 residues: CASSIRSDQPQHF. CDR3 coding DNA: TGTGCCAGTAGTATACGGTCCGATCAGCCCCAGCATTTT.

This chain links TRBV19 with TRBJ2-3; D gene unclear. The germline V and J ends were trimmed by 5 bases and 0 bases, with 12 bases remaining between them. The CDR3 loop spans 15 amino acids. Germline V gene sequence: CDR1 LNHDA, CDR2 SQIVND (reference sequence). The CDR3 DNA reads TGTGCCAGTAGTCCTAAGGTCTCTAGCACAGATACGCAGTATTTT. Translating it yields CASSPKVSSTDTQYF.

This clone was picked up a small number of times. V gene TRBV5-1 combines with J gene TRBJ1-2, with TRBD1 matching 7 bases. The CDR3 runs to 14 residues. Germline CDR1 reads SGHRS; CDR2 reads YFSETQ. The V and J ends lost 0 bases and 6 bases, in that order; junction bases with no gene match: 5. CDR3 bases: TGCGCCAGCAGCTTGGACAGGGGAGGGGATGGCTACACCTTC. Its translation is CASSLDRGGDGYTF.

The V call is TRBV13, the J call TRBJ2-2, with D hard to call. Trimming took off 5 bases at V and 3 bases at J, with 10 bases between the two ends. In germline, CDR1 is PRHDT, CDR2 FYEKMQ (reference sequence). The CDR3 runs 14 residues. CDR3 in amino acids: CASSAGLYTGELFF. CDR3 DNA sequence: TGTGCCAGCAGCGCCGGCCTCTACACCGGGGAGCTGTTTTTT.

The chain is built from TRBV29-1 and TRBJ2-3; 11 nucleotides agree with TRBD2. CDR1 and CDR2 (germline): SQVTM, ANQGSEA. The CDR3 sequence is 16 residues long. With 4 bases clipped from V and 5 bases from J, the junction kept 11 bases outside the gene matches. The CDR3 here is CSVGGTSGQLGDTQYF. Written as DNA, the CDR3 is TGCAGCGTTGGCGGGACTAGCGGCCAGCTAGGAGATACGCAGTATTTT.